Described below is a single T cell receptor (beta chain) sequence and its context. Generated by immunoSEQ multiplex PCR, the TCRdb table keeps only in-frame clones and is missing some. The sample contains 200,000 to 250,000 clones, around 81% of which appear only once. This entry is derived from a study of blood T cell repertoires in COVID-19. V gave up 5 bases and J gave up 2 bases; unmatched junction bases: 11. Germline lookup yields CDR1 SEHNR and CDR2 FQNEAQ (reference sequence). The CDR3 loop spans 16 amino acids. The study drew participants aged about 18 to 90 years from fewer than 30 US areas. This TCR was recovered from a woman in her forties or fifties with acute COVID-19. What was sequenced was PBMCs or T cells enriched from blood (not recorded which). The J gene is TRBJ2-7, the V gene TRBV7-9; TRBD1 matches at 8 bases. The DNA of the CDR3 is TGTGCCAGCAGCGCTAAAGCTGGGACAGGAGCCTACGAGCAGTACTTC. Translated, it gives CASSAKAGTGAYEQYF.